The source of this T cell receptor (beta chain) is a study of blood T cells in healthy people across ages. Overall study results and limits: Naive CD4+ cell counts and diversity both ran higher in long-lived than in aged donors.

PCR was performed a second time for 7 to 11 cycles using a sample-barcoded 5' primer and a J-beta primer mix. In TCRdb, the 5' RACE reads were re-called with MiXCR into one record per CDR3 protein. In the table there are about 1.4 million distinct CDR3 sequences, roughly 64% of which are singletons. The CDR3 loop spans 11 amino acids. V lost 4 bases and J lost 7, with 5 bases in between. CDR1 and CDR2 from the germline V gene are MNHEY and SMNVEV (reference sequence). Total RNA amounts of at least 5 micrograms were extracted per sample. This clonotype has a count of ten or more. Its antigen is still unknown.

The receptor was isolated from a young man in good health. The specimen sequenced was blood. J is TRBJ2-1 and V is TRBV27; D gene uncertain. CDR3 loop: CASSSGNEQFF. CDR3 coding DNA: TGTGCCAGCAGTTCCGGGAATGAGCAGTTCTTC.